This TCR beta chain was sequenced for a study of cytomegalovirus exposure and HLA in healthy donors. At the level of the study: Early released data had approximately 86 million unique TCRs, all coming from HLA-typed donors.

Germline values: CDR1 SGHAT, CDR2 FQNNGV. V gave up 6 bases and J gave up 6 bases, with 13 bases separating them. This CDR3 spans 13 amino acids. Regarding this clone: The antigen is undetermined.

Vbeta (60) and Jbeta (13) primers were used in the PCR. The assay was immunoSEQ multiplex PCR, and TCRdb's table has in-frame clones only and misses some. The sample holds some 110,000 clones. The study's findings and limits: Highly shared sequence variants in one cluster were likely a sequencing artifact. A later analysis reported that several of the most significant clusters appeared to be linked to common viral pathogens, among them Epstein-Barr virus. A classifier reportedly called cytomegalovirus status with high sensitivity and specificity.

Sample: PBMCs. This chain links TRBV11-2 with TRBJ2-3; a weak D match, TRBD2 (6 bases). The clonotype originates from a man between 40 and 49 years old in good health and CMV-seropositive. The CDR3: CASSPDYLDTQYF. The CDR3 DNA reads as TGTGCCAGCAGTCCGGACTATTTGGATACGCAGTATTTT.